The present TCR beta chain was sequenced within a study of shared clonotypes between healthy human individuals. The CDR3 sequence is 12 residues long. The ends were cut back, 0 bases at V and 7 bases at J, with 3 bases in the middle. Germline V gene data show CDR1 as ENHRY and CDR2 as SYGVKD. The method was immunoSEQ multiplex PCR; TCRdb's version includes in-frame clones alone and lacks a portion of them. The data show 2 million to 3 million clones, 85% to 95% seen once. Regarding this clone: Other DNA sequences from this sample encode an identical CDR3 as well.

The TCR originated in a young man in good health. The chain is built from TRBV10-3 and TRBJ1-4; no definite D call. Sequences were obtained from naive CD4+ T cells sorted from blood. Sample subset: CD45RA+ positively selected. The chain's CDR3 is CAISESGEKLFF. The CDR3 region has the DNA TGTGCCATCAGTGAGTCCGGTGAAAAACTGTTTTTT.